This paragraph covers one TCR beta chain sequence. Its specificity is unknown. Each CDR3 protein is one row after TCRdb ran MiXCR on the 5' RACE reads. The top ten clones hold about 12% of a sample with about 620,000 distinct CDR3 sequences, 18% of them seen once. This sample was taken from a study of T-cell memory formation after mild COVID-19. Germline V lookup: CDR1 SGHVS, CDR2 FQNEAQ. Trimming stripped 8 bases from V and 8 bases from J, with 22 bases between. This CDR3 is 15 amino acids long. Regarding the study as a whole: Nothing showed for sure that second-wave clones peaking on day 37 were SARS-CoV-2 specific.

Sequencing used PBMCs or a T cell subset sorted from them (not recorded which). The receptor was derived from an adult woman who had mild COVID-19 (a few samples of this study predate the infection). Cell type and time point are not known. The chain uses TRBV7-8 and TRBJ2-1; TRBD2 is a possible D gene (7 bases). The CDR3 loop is CASAMMGTGGDEQFF. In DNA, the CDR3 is TGTGCCAGCGCAATGATGGGGACGGGGGGCGATGAGCAGTTCTTC. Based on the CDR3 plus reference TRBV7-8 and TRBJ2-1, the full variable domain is GAGVSQSPRYKVAKRGQDVALRCDPISGHVSLFWYQQALGQGPEFLTYFQNEAQLDKSGLPSDRFFAERPEGSVSTLKIQRTQQEDSAVYLCASAMMGTGGDEQFFGPGTRLTVL.